Listed below are T cell receptor beta chains from one sample, sequenced in a study of post-analysis software for immune sequencing data. A single record per CDR3 protein comes from TCRdb applying MiXCR to the PCR reads. The data hold about 570,000 distinct CDR3 sequences, with roughly 34% observed a single time. Sample: blood. All receptors come from a girl aged 2-17 years with multiple sclerosis. Both conserved end residues are part of each CDR3. A D gene is named only where the DNA matches it firmly. Some rows have no size entry. The others give once, few or many, or a class for an expanded clone.

D gene	V gene	J gene	clone size	CDR3 DNA	CDR3 protein
.	TRBV5-5	TRBJ1-1	few	TGTGCCAGCAGCTTGCTAGGTGCAGGGGTGAGGACTGAAGCTTTCTTT	CASSLLGAGVRTEAFF
.	TRBV6-6	TRBJ2-3	few	TGTGCCAGCAGTCCACCAGGCAGGGCGGGAAGCACAGATACGCAGTATTTT	CASSPPGRAGSTDTQYF
.	TRBV27	TRBJ1-2	few	TGTGCCAGCAGTTTATCGGGTCCAGGGAGGTATGGCTACACCTTC	CASSLSGPGRYGYTF
.	TRBV7-3	TRBJ1-2	few	TGTGCCAGCAGCTTATTGGGGGAACTGAACTATGGCTACACCTTC	CASSLLGELNYGYTF
.	TRBV28	TRBJ1-2	.	TGTGCCAGCAGTTTACTTGACAGGAGCTCTCGATCTGGCTACACCTTC	CASSLLDRSSRSGYTF
.	TRBV5-1	TRBJ2-5	few	TGCGCCAGCACCCCGTCTAGGGCTCGTGGAGAGACCCAGTACTTC	CASTPSRARGETQYF
TRBD2	TRBV20-1	TRBJ2-3	few	TGCAGTGCCACGAGTTCCGGGGGGAGCACAGATACGCAGTATTTT	CSATSSGGSTDTQYF
TRBD2	TRBV5-1	TRBJ2-1	.	TGCGCCAGCAGCCCGCTCCCGACTAGCGGGGGGGCCCGTTTTAACATCTTC	CASSPLPTSGGARFNIF
.	TRBV6-5	TRBJ1-5	.	TGTGCCAGCAGACAACCACAGGCTAGCAATCAGCCCCAGCATTTT	CASRQPQASNQPQHF
TRBD2	TRBV20-1	TRBJ2-5	few	TGCAGTGCTCAAGCGGGGACTACCCAAGAGACCCAGTACTTC	CSAQAGTTQETQYF
.	TRBV6-4	TRBJ1-6	.	TGTGCCAGCAGTGACTATAATTCACCCCTCCACTTT	CASSDYNSPLHF
.	TRBV20-1	TRBJ2-1	many	TGCAGTGCTGCCCCGGGACATAGCTACAATGAGCAGTTCTTC	CSAAPGHSYNEQFF
.	TRBV15	TRBJ2-1	few	TGTGCCACCAGCGCTCCGGGCGGCCGGACTTACAATGAGCAGTTCTTC	CATSAPGGRTYNEQFF
TRBD1	TRBV7-9	TRBJ2-6	few	TGTGCCCCCATCATGGGGTGGACAGGGGGTGTCAATGGGGCCAACGTCCTGACTTTC	CAPIMGWTGGVNGANVLTF
.	TRBV20-1	TRBJ2-1	.	TGCAGTGCTTCTCAGGGGTTCGGTGAGCAGTTCTTC	CSASQGFGEQFF
.	TRBV12-3/TRBV12-4	TRBJ1-2	few	TGTGCCAGCAGCCGGCCAGCCTCTCCCAACTATGGCTACACCTTC	CASSRPASPNYGYTF
TRBD2	TRBV7-2	TRBJ2-7	few	TGTGCCAGCAGCTTACAGCGGGGGGACTCCTACGAGCAGTACTTC	CASSLQRGDSYEQYF
.	TRBV3-1	TRBJ2-1	.	TGTGCCAGCGGACGCGGGGGCCCAAGCTCCTACAATGAGCAGTTCTTC	CASGRGGPSSYNEQFF
.	TRBV5-1	TRBJ2-7	few	TGCGCCAGCAGCTTGCGGGACATCACCTACGAGCAGTACTTC	CASSLRDITYEQYF
.	TRBV29-1	TRBJ1-3	.	TGCAGCGTTGATCTGGGATCTGGAAACACCATATATTTT	CSVDLGSGNTIYF
TRBD2	TRBV6-2/TRBV6-3	TRBJ2-5	few	TGTGCCAGCAGCCCCGCGCGGGGGGCCAGTGTGACCCAGTACTTC	CASSPARGASVTQYF
.	TRBV24-1	TRBJ2-7	.	TGTGCCACCAGTGATGTGGGCCGGTACGGGCAGTACTTC	CATSDVGRYGQYF
TRBD1	TRBV12-3/TRBV12-4	TRBJ1-2	.	TGTGCCAGCAGCCTAGGGACAGCCGCAGGCTACACCTTC	CASSLGTAAGYTF
.	TRBV24-1	TRBJ2-5	.	TGTGCCACCAGTGATCCGGGACGGGCGGAGACCCAGTACTTC	CATSDPGRAETQYF
.	TRBV7-2	TRBJ2-1	few	TGTGCCAGCAGCGAGGACGGAGACAATGAGCAGTTCTTC	CASSEDGDNEQFF
.	TRBV5-1	TRBJ2-3	.	TGCGCCAGCAGCTTGCTAACTAGCACAGATACGCAGTATTTT	CASSLLTSTDTQYF
.	TRBV4-1	TRBJ2-7	few	TGCGCCAGCAGCCAAGCCCTACAGGGTTTACCCTACGAGCAGTACTTC	CASSQALQGLPYEQYF
.	TRBV3-1	TRBJ2-5	many	TGTGCCAGCAGCTCGCCCCAACCCCTAGCGTTCCAAGAGACCCAGTACTTC	CASSSPQPLAFQETQYF
TRBD1	TRBV10-2	TRBJ1-2	many	TGCGCCAGCAGTAGAGACAGGGTAAATGGCTACACCTTC	CASSRDRVNGYTF
.	TRBV20-1	TRBJ1-6	few	TGCAGTGCTAGAGACCCCCAGAATTCACCCCTCCACTTT	CSARDPQNSPLHF
.	TRBV21-1	TRBJ1-1	few	TGTGCCAGCATCCTCAAGAGACAGTATGACACTGAAGCTTTCTTT	CASILKRQYDTEAFF
.	TRBV20-1	TRBJ2-7	.	TGCAGCGCCGGGTTGCTAGGGGTTAAGCAGTACTTC	CSAGLLGVKQYF
.	TRBV29-1	TRBJ2-5	few	TGCAGCGTTGGGGCGGACATCCAAGAGACCCAGTACTTC	CSVGADIQETQYF
.	TRBV4-1	TRBJ1-2	.	TGCGCCAGCAGCCAATACAGATCCTATGGCTACACCTTC	CASSQYRSYGYTF
TRBD1	TRBV7-9	TRBJ2-3	few	TGTGCCAGCAGCTCCATAAAACCGGGACAGGGAGATAGCACAGATACGCAGTATTTT	CASSSIKPGQGDSTDTQYF
TRBD1	TRBV29-1	TRBJ1-4	few	TGCAGCGTTGAAGGCCGGGACAGGGGGAATGAAAAACTGTTTTTT	CSVEGRDRGNEKLFF
TRBD2	TRBV5-5	TRBJ2-5	.	TGTGCCAGCAGACTGAATAGCGGGGAAAACAATGAGCAGTACTTC	CASRLNSGENNEQYF
TRBD1	TRBV12-3/TRBV12-4	TRBJ1-6	few	TGTGCCAGCAGTTTAGGTGGACAGGGAAATTCACCCCTCCACTTT	CASSLGGQGNSPLHF
.	TRBV6-5	TRBJ1-1	few	TGTGCCAGCGGGCTGGGGAACACTGAAGCTTTCTTT	CASGLGNTEAFF